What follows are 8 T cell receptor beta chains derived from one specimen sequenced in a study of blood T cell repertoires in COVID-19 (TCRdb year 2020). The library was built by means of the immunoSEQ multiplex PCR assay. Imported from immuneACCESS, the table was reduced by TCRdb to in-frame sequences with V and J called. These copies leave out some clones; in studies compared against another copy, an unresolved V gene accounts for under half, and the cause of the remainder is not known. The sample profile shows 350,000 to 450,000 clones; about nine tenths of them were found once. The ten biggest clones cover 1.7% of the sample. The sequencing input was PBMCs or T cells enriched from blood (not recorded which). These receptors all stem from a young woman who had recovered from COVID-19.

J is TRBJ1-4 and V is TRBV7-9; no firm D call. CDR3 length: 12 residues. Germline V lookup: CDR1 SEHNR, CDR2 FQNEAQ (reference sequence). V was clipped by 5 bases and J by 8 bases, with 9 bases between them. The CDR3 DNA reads TGTGCCAGCAGCCCGTCCTTGGAAAAACTGTTTTTT. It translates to CASSPSLEKLFF.

The CDR3 DNA follows: TGTGCCAGCAGCGTATTAGGACTGGGCTCGGACACTGAAGCTTTCTTT. As protein: CASSVLGLGSDTEAFF. The chain is built from TRBV9 and TRBJ1-1, with D unresolved. The germline CDR1 and CDR2 sequences are SGDLS and YYNGEE. Trimming shortened V by 1 base and J by 3 bases, and 16 bases separated the two germline ends. This CDR3 has 16 residues.

The CDR3 DNA reads as TGCGCCAGCAGCTTGGCCCGGCAGGGAACAGATACGCAGTATTTT. Translation: CASSLARQGTDTQYF. The chain combines TRBV5-1 with TRBJ2-3, with TRBD1 as a possible D gene (5 bases). Trimming removed 0 bases at V and 3 bases at J, with 11 bases between. Germline V gene sequence: CDR1 SGHRS, CDR2 YFSETQ. This CDR3 contains 15 residues.

The CDR3 region has the DNA TGTGCCAGCAGTTTAGGCCAGGTTTACAATGAGCAGTTCTTC. Its translation: CASSLGQVYNEQFF. V gene TRBV28 combines with J gene TRBJ2-1, with D uncertain. V lost 2 bases, J lost 4 bases, and 9 bases lay in between. The CDR3 spans 14 residues. Germline V gene lookup returns CDR1 MDHEN and CDR2 SYDVKM.

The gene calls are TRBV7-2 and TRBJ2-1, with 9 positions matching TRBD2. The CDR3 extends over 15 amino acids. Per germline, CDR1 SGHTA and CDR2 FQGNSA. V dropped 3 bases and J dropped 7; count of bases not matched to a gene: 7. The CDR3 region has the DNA TGTGCCAGCAGCTTTAGCGGGAGCGTTTCGAATGAGCAGTTCTTC. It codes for CASSFSGSVSNEQFF.

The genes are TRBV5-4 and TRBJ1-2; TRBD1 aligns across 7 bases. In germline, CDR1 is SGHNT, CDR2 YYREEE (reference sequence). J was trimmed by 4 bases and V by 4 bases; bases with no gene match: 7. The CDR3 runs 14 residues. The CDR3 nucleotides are TGTGCCAGCAGCGCCCGGGACAGTATCTATGGCTACACCTTC. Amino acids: CASSARDSIYGYTF.

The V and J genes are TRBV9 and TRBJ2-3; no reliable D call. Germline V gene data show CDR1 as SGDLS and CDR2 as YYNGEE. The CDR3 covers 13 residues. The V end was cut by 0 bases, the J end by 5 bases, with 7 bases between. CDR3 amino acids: CASSVGRRDTQYF. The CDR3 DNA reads TGTGCCAGCAGCGTAGGAAGGAGAGATACGCAGTATTTT.

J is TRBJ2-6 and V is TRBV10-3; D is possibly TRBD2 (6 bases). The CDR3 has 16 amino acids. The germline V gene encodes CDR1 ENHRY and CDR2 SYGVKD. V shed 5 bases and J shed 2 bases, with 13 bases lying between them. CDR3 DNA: TGTGCCATCAGTCGGGACTTAATAGCTGGGGCCAACGTCCTGACTTTC. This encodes CAISRDLIAGANVLTF.